Detailed here is one T cell receptor (beta chain). The antigen remains unidentified. At deep level, the assay was performed. In the source study's methods: Filtering was not the same, since immunoSEQ gave junction-only sequences without quality scores. Generated by immunoSEQ multiplex PCR, the TCRdb table keeps only in-frame clones and is missing some. Clone size and V and J calls were adopted from that table, with D and trimming inferred from the DNA. The repertoire holds about 2.4 million clones, with under 95% as singletons. These data are taken from a study of shared clonotypes between healthy human individuals. Overall study: Those who served as donors were a couple of women and a few men between the ages of 18 and 49.

CDR3 length: 13 residues. The germline gives CDR1 SGHTA, CDR2 FQGTGA. The V end lost 0 bases, the J end lost 7 bases, and 8 bases lay between the germline ends. Findings of the study overall: In having few donors, the study represented limited genetic and exposure-history diversity.

The sample was naive CD4+ T cells from PBMCs. Subset noted: CD45RA+ positively selected. This receptor was obtained from a man younger than 30 in good health. Some clones in this sample may be carry-over from other donors' samples. The chain links TRBV7-3 to TRBJ2-3; unclear D gene. The CDR3 coding sequence is TGTGCCAGCAGCTTAACAGGGTTGAATACGCAGTATTTT. This sequence encodes CASSLTGLNTQYF.